The 16 T cell receptor beta chains reported below all come from one sample, sequenced in a study of immune characterization of retroperitoneal liposarcoma. TCRdb itself ran the PCR reads through MiXCR, one entry per CDR3 protein. The sample records about 10,000 distinct CDR3 sequences, around 30% being singletons. Specimen: tumor tissue. The receptors derive from a male donor with retroperitoneal liposarcoma.

V gene TRBV28 combines with J gene TRBJ1-5; weak D call: TRBD1 (5 bases). The CDR3 contains 12 residues. CDR1 and CDR2 (germline): MDHEN, SYDVKM. The V end lost 5 bases, the J end lost 8 bases, and 10 bases lay between the germline ends. The CDR3 DNA is TGTGCCAGCAGTCTTGGGGGGAAGCCCCAGCATTTT. This gives the protein CASSLGGKPQHF.

This chain links TRBV6-1 with TRBJ2-5, with 9 positions matching TRBD2. V lost 5 bases and J lost 11; bases outside the gene matches: 12. The germline gives CDR1 MNHNS, CDR2 SASEGT. CDR3 length: 14 amino acids. CDR3 protein: CASSYLAGYNEQYF. CDR3 nucleotide sequence: TGTGCCAGCAGTTACCTAGCGGGGTACAATGAGCAGTACTTC.

This clonotype has a handful of counts. The chain employs TRBV6-5 and TRBJ2-1, with D possibly called TRBD1 or TRBD2 (5 bases each). CDR3 length equals 14 residues. The germline V and J ends were trimmed by 2 bases and 13 bases, with 18 bases remaining between them. CDR1 is MNHEY, CDR2 SVGAGI, per germline. The CDR3 loop is CASSYGGVRETQFF. The CDR3 DNA sequence: TGTGCCAGCAGTTACGGGGGAGTAAGAGAGACCCAGTTCTTC.

There are a few counts of this clonotype. The DNA for the CDR3 is TGTGCCAGTGACGCGGACAAGTACAATGAGCAGTTCTTC. It yields the protein CASDADKYNEQFF. This sequence joins TRBV6-1 and TRBJ2-1, with D possibly matching TRBD1 (5 bases). V lost 9 bases and J lost 4, with 13 bases in between. The germline CDR1 and CDR2 sequences are MNHNS and SASEGT. This CDR3 is 13 amino acids long.

This clonotype was seen ten or more times. The V gene is TRBV12-3 or TRBV12-4, the J gene TRBJ2-5; a possible D gene is TRBD2 (5 bases). V was pared by 6 bases and J by 5 bases, with 16 bases between. This CDR3 has 14 residues. In DNA, the CDR3 is TGTGCCAGCAGACCCCGGACTTCACAGGAGACCCAGTACTTC. Translation gives CASRPRTSQETQYF.

This clonotype was observed a handful of times. The chain uses TRBV7-2 and TRBJ2-3; the D gene is possibly TRBD1 (5 bases). The germline V and J ends were trimmed by 1 base and 6 bases, with 11 bases remaining between them. Germline values: CDR1 SGHTA, CDR2 FQGNSA. CDR3 size: 14 residues. The CDR3 is CASSLVAGFDTQYF. The CDR3 region has the DNA TGTGCCAGCAGCTTAGTGGCAGGGTTCGATACGCAGTATTTT.

The chain combines TRBV7-8 with TRBJ1-1; D is unclear. The CDR3 is 14 amino acids. V lost 1 base to trimming and J lost 1 base, with 7 bases between them. The V gene's germline CDR1 is SGHVS and CDR2 FQNEAQ. CDR3 bases: TGTGCCAGCAGCTTAGGGTGGGAGAACACTGAAGCTTTCTTT. As protein: CASSLGWENTEAFF.

The CDR3 DNA reads TGTGCCAGCAGTTACGGTAGAGGGACAGGACAAGAGACCCAGTACTTC. Amino acid sequence: CASSYGRGTGQETQYF. The gene calls are TRBV6-6 and TRBJ2-1, with 8 bases identical to TRBD1. The last part of the DNA fits TRBJ2-5 better; the J call may be wrong. CDR1 MNHNY and CDR2 SVGAGI come from the germline V gene (reference sequence). The CDR3 is 16 amino acids.

V and J are TRBV6-1 and TRBJ2-3; 11 bases are shared with TRBD1. The germline V gene encodes CDR1 MNHNS and CDR2 SASEGT. The V gene end was trimmed by 5 bases and the J gene end by 4 bases; junction bases not matched to a gene: 11. The CDR3 totals 17 residues. In DNA, the CDR3 is TGTGCCAGCAGTCACCCCGAGTCGGGACAGGGGGCAGATACGCAGTATTTT. Protein sequence: CASSHPESGQGADTQYF.

As to this clonotype: A read error is possible here, since a much larger clone lies one base away. This CDR3 reads CATDPAGGYGYNF. In nucleotides, the CDR3 is TGTGCCACCGACCCCGCCGGGGGCTATGGCTACAACTTC. The chain links TRBV11-1 to TRBJ1-2; D might be TRBD1 (6 bases). Germline lookup yields CDR1 SGHAT and CDR2 FQDESV (reference sequence). This CDR3 has 13 residues.

This clonotype has a count of ten or more. The chain links TRBV7-2 to TRBJ1-2; unclear D gene. In germline, CDR1 is SGHTA, CDR2 FQGNSA. Trimming removed 3 bases from V and 5 bases from J, with 7 bases in between. CDR3 length: 12 residues. The CDR3 is CASSFIGYGYTF. The DNA for the CDR3 is TGTGCCAGCAGCTTCATCGGGTATGGCTACACCTTC.

This clonotype has a count of ten or more. This chain connects TRBV7-2 to TRBJ1-5; D perhaps matches TRBD1 (6 bases). V was shortened by 5 bases and J by 11 bases, with 25 bases between the two germline ends. The CDR3 spans 16 residues. CDR1 and CDR2 (germline): SGHTA, FQGNSA. The CDR3 spells CASSPPGTLQTRAQHF. The CDR3 nucleotides read TGTGCCAGCAGCCCTCCCGGGACACTTCAGACCCGAGCCCAGCATTTT.

V and J are TRBV11-3 and TRBJ2-1; weak D call: TRBD2 (5 bases). The germline V gene has CDR1 SGHNT and CDR2 YENEEA. The CDR3 totals 14 residues. Deletions cut 1 base from V and 10 bases from J, with 14 bases between. CDR3 region: CASSLGGSSYEQFF. The CDR3 coding sequence is TGTGCCAGCAGCTTAGGAGGGAGCTCCTACGAGCAGTTCTTC.

This chain links TRBV28 with TRBJ1-2; TRBD1 matches 11 bases. The CDR3 consists of 17 residues. Trimming cost V 5 bases and J 8 bases; bases outside gene matches: 16. Germline V lookup: CDR1 MDHEN, CDR2 SYDVKM. The chain's CDR3 is CASSGNRDRGRLEGYTF. The DNA of the CDR3 is TGTGCCAGCAGTGGTAACCGGGACAGGGGGAGATTGGAGGGCTACACCTTC.

The rearrangement links TRBV12-3 or TRBV12-4 to TRBJ2-1, with 7 bases identical to TRBD1. After removal of 3 bases from V and 13 bases from J, the junction contained 15 bases not matched to a gene. This CDR3 is built from 15 residues. The CDR3 bases are TGTGCCAGCAGTTTCGTTGGGACAGAGCAAGAGACCCAGTTCTTC. Translating gives CASSFVGTEQETQFF.

This clonotype was seen more than once but under ten times. This chain uses TRBV6-1 with TRBJ2-1; TRBD2 agrees at 10 bases. TRBJ2-5 explains the end of the DNA better; the J call may be wrong. Germline V gene sequence: CDR1 MNHNS, CDR2 SASEGT. The CDR3 is 18 residues long. The DNA of the CDR3 is TGTGCCAGCAGCCCCGGACTAGCGGCAATTTCGGGCCAAGAGACCCAGTACTTC. This translates into CASSPGLAAISGQETQYF.